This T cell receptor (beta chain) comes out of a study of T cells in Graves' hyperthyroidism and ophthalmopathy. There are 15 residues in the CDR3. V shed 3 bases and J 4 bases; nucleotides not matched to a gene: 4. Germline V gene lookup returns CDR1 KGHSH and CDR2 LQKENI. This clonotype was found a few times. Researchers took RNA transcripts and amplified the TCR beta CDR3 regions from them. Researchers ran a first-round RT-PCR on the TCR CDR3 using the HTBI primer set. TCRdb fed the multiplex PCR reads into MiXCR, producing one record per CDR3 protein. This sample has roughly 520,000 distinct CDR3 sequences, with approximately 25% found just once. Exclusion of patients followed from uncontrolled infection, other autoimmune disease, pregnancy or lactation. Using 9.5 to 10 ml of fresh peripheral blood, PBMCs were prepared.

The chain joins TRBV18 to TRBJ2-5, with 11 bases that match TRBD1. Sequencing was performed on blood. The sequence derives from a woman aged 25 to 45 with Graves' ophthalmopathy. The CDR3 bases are TGTGCCAGCTCACCGGGACAGGGGGATGGAGAGACCCAGTACTTC. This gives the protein CASSPGQGDGETQYF.